This is a list of T cell receptor beta chains from one sample in a study of blood T cell repertoires in COVID-19. Some clones are missing from TCRdb's copy, which holds only in-frame ones; the method was immunoSEQ multiplex PCR. The sample includes some 19,000 clones, over 70% of them seen just once. Material: peripheral blood. Receptor source: a man older than 75 with acute or convalescent COVID-19. CDR3s include the opening cysteine and the closing phenylalanine or tryptophan. A D gene is named only where the DNA matches it firmly. A clone size is listed for some rows: how often the clone was seen (once, few, many), or a class if it is expanded.

>16|.|TRBV6-2/TRBV6-3|TRBD2|TRBJ2-5
TGTGCCAGCAGTTTGGGACTAGCGGGGGTGGGAGAGACCCAGTACTTC
CASSLGLAGVGETQYF
>16|.|TRBV6-6|.|TRBJ1-5
TGTGCCAGCAGTTTGAGGGGGTCTTTGGTGGATCAGCCCCAGCATTTT
CASSLRGSLVDQPQHF
>15|few|TRBV6-5|TRBD2|TRBJ2-2
TGTGCCAGCAGGACAACTAGCGGGGGGGTCGGGGAGCTGTTTTTT
CASRTTSGGVGELFF
>15|.|TRBV4-2|TRBD2|TRBJ2-2
TGTGCCAGCAGCCAAGATAGGACTAGCCCCGGGGAGCTGTTTTTT
CASSQDRTSPGELFF
>18|.|TRBV6-2/TRBV6-3|TRBD1|TRBJ1-5
TGTGCCAGCAGCAACCGGCGCATGGGACAGGGTGGTCGTCAGCCCCAGCATTTT
CASSNRRMGQGGRQPQHF
>13|.|TRBV24-1|.|TRBJ2-7
TGTGCCACCAGTGATAGTAGCTCCTACGAGCAGTACTTC
CATSDSSSYEQYF
>16|.|TRBV6-6|.|TRBJ2-5
TGTGCCAGCAGTCTCCACAGGGCTTTAAACCAAGAGACCCAGTACTTC
CASSLHRALNQETQYF
>16|.|TRBV6-2/TRBV6-3|TRBD1|TRBJ1-2
TGTGCCAGCAGTTACAGGGGGCGCGGACAAGGCTATGGCTACACCTTC
CASSYRGRGQGYGYTF
>13|.|TRBV18|.|TRBJ1-1
TGTGCCAGCTCAGTCAGGGTGAACACTGAAGCTTTCTTT
CASSVRVNTEAFF
>16|.|TRBV6-6|.|TRBJ2-1
TGTGCCAGCAGTTACACCCGACTTAGCTCCTACAATGAGCAGTTCTTC
CASSYTRLSSYNEQFF
>12|few|TRBV5-1|.|TRBJ1-1
TGCGCCAGCAGCTTGGCCACTGGGGGGGCTTTCTTT
CASSLATGGAFF
>14|.|TRBV5-1|.|TRBJ1-1
TGCGCCAGCAGCTCGGGACAACCGAACACTGAAGCTTTCTTT
CASSSGQPNTEAFF
>16|once|TRBV7-2|TRBD2|TRBJ2-3
TGTGCCAGCAGCTTAGCGACTAGCGGGGGGGTGGATACGCAGTATTTT
CASSLATSGGVDTQYF
>14|.|TRBV5-1|.|TRBJ2-1
TGCGCCAGCAGATCTTCCGACAGATACAATGAGCAGTTCTTC
CASRSSDRYNEQFF
>11|.|TRBV3-1/TRBV3-2|.|TRBJ1-1
TGTGCCAGCAGCCAAGTATCTGAAGCTTTCTTT
CASSQVSEAFF
>17|.|TRBV9|.|TRBJ1-2
TGTGCCAGCAGCGGAACGACCACAGGGCCCCCCGGGTATGGCTACACCTTC
CASSGTTTGPPGYGYTF
>22|.|TRBV18|TRBD2|TRBJ2-1
TGTGCCAGCTCACTTTTACTGGGGACTAGCGGGGGAAAACCAAATTCCTACAATGAGCAGTTCTTC
CASSLLLGTSGGKPNSYNEQFF
>16|.|TRBV19|TRBD1|TRBJ1-1
TGTGCCAGTTTTAAAGGGTCGAGGGGGCTGGGCACTGAAGCTTTCTTT
CASFKGSRGLGTEAFF
>14|.|TRBV27|.|TRBJ1-4
TGTGCCAGCAGTCAGCACAGGGTAGGGGAAAAACTGTTTTTT
CASSQHRVGEKLFF
>15|.|TRBV2|TRBD1|TRBJ2-5
TGTGCCAGCAGCTTCGGACAGGGGCGAAGGGAGACCCAGTACTTC
CASSFGQGRRETQYF
>14|.|TRBV6-2/TRBV6-3|TRBD1|TRBJ2-4
TGTGCCAGCAGTCGGACAGGGGAGTTTTTCATTCAGTACTTC
CASSRTGEFFIQYF
>13|.|TRBV7-2|TRBD1|TRBJ1-1
TGTGCCAGCAGCAGAGACAGGGTCACTGAAGCTTTCTTT
CASSRDRVTEAFF
>14|.|TRBV6-2/TRBV6-3|TRBD2|TRBJ2-2
TGTGCCAGCAGTGGCGGGGGGAACACCGGGGAGCTGTTTTTT
CASSGGGNTGELFF
>15|few|TRBV4-3|TRBD1|TRBJ1-3
TGCGCCAGCAGCCAAGGGACAGGGGTCGGAAACACCATATATTTT
CASSQGTGVGNTIYF
>12|few|TRBV2|.|TRBJ2-1
TGTGCCAGCAGTGTGGGGGCTAGAAAGCAGTTCTTC
CASSVGARKQFF
>16|.|TRBV4-1|.|TRBJ2-1
TGCGCCAGCAGCCAAGCGACCCTAGCGTCTTACAATGAGCAGTTCTTC
CASSQATLASYNEQFF
>19|.|TRBV3-1/TRBV3-2|.|TRBJ1-3
TGTGCCAGCAGCCAAGATGGGTGCCTTGGGGGGAGCTCTGGAAACACCATATATTTT
CASSQDGCLGGSSGNTIYF
>15|once|TRBV6-5|TRBD1|TRBJ2-1
TGTGCCAGCAGTTCGGCTGGGACAGGGAGGTCAGAGCAGTTCTTC
CASSSAGTGRSEQFF
>15|.|TRBV11-3|TRBD1|TRBJ2-2
TGTGCCAGCAGCTTCCAGGGACAGGGACCCGGGGAGCTGTTTTTT
CASSFQGQGPGELFF